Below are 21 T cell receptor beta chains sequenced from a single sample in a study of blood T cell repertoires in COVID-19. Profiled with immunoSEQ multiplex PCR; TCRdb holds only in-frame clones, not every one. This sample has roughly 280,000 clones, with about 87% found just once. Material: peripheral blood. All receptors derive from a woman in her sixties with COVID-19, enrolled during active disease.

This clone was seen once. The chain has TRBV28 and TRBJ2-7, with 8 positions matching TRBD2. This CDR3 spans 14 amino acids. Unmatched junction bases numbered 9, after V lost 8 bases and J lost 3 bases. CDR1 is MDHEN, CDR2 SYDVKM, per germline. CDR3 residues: CASATGGTNYEQYF. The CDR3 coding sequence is TGTGCCAGCGCTACGGGGGGGACGAACTACGAGCAGTACTTC.

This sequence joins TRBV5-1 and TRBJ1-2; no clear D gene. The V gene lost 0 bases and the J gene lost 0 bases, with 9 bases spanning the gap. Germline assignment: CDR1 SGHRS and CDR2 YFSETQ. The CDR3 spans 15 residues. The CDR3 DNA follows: TGCGCCAGCAGCTTGGTGGCAGATTCTAACTATGGCTACACCTTC. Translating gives CASSLVADSNYGYTF.

CDR3 protein: CATSDPGQGAEQYF. The CDR3, as DNA: TGTGCCACCAGTGACCCGGGACAGGGAGCCGAGCAGTACTTC. This chain connects TRBV24-1 to TRBJ2-7, with 9 bases matching TRBD1. V was clipped by 4 bases and J by 6 bases; unmatched bases: 6. CDR3 length equals 14 residues. The germline V gene has CDR1 KGHDR and CDR2 SFDVKD.

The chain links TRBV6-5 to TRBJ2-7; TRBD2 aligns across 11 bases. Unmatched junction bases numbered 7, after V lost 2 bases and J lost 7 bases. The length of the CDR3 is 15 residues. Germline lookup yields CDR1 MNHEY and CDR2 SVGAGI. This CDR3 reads CASSYQGLAAQEQYF. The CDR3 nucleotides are TGTGCCAGCAGTTACCAGGGACTAGCGGCACAGGAGCAGTACTTC.

The CDR3 protein is CASSLGQSTEAFF. The CDR3 bases are TGTGCCAGCAGTTTAGGGCAGTCCACTGAAGCTTTCTTT. The J gene is TRBJ1-1, the V gene TRBV12-3 or TRBV12-4; D gene uncertain. The CDR3 is 13 residues long. V lost 1 base and J 4 bases, leaving 7 bases between the germline ends.

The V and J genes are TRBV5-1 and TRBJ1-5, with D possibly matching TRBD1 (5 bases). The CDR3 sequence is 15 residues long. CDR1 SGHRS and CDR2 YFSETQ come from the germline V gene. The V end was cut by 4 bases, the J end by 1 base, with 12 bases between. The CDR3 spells CASSPDSPSNQPQHF. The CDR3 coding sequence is TGCGCCAGCAGCCCTGACAGCCCGAGCAATCAGCCCCAGCATTTT.

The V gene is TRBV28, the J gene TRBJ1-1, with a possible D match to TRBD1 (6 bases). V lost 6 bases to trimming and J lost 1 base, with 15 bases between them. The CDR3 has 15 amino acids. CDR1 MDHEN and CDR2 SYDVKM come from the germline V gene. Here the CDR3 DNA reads TGTGCCAGCAGCGTGAACAGGGCTCGGAACACTGAAGCTTTCTTT. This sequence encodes CASSVNRARNTEAFF.

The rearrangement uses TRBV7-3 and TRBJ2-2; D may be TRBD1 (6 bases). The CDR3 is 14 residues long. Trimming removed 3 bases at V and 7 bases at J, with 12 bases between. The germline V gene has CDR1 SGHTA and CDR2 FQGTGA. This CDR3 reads CASSLGAQIGELFF. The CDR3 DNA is TGTGCCAGCAGCTTGGGGGCGCAAATCGGGGAGCTGTTTTTT.

In DNA, the CDR3 is TGCAGCGTTCAAGTCAGGGTGACAGATACGCAGTATTTT. Its protein is CSVQVRVTDTQYF. The rearrangement joins TRBV29-1 to TRBJ2-3; D is perhaps TRBD1 (5 bases). This CDR3 is built from 13 residues. V dropped 5 bases and J dropped 3 bases, with 12 bases sitting between them. Per germline, CDR1 SQVTM and CDR2 ANQGSEA.

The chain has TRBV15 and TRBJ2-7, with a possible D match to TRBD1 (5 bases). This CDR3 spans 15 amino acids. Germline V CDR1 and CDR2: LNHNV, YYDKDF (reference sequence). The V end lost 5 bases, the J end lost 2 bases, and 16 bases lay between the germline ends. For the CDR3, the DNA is TGTGCCACCAGCGAGCGAGCAGGGTTTACCTACGAGCAGTACTTC. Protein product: CATSERAGFTYEQYF.

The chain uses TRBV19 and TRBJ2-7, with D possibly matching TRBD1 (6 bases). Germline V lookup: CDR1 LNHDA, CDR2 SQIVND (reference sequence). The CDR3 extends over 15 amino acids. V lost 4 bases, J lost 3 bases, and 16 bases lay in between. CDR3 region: CASSRSNRVGYEQYF. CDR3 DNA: TGTGCCAGTAGTAGAAGCAACAGGGTCGGCTACGAGCAGTACTTC.

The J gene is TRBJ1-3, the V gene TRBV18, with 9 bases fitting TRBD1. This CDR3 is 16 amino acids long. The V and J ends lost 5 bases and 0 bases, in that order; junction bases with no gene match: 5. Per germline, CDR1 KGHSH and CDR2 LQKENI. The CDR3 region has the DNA TGTGCCAGCTCAGCCCGGGACAGGGCCTCTGGAAACACCATATATTTT. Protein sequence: CASSARDRASGNTIYF.

CDR3 sequence reads: CASSLFTSAKNIQYF. The CDR3 DNA follows: TGTGCCAGCAGTTTATTCACTAGTGCCAAAAACATTCAGTACTTC. The chain has TRBV28 and TRBJ2-4, with D tentatively TRBD2 (5 bases). Trimming removed 1 base at V and 1 base at J, with 8 bases between. The CDR3 contains 15 residues. Looked up from germline, CDR1 is MDHEN and CDR2 is SYDVKM.

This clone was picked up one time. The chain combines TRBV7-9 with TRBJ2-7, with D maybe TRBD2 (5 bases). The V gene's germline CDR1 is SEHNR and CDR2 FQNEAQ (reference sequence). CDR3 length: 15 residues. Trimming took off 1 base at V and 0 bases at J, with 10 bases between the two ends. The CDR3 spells CASSLDWRVSYEQYF. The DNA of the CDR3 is TGTGCCAGCAGCTTAGACTGGCGGGTCTCCTACGAGCAGTACTTC.

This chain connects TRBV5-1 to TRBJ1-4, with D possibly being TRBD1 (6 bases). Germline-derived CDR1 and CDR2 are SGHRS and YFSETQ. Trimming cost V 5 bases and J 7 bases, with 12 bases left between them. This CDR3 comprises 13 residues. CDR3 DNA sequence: TGCGCCAGCAGTCGGGGGGCTGGTGAAAAACTGTTTTTT. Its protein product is CASSRGAGEKLFF. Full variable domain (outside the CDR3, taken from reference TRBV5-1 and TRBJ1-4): KAGVTQTPRYLIKTRGQQVTLSCSPISGHRSVSWYQQTPGQGLQFLFEYFSETQRNKGNFPGRFSGRQFSNSRSEMNVSTLELGDSALYLCASSRGAGEKLFFGSGTQLSVL.

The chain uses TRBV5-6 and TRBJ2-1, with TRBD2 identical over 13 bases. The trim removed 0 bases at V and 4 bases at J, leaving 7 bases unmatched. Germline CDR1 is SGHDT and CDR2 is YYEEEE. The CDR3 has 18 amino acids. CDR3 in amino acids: CASSLVLAGGPRYNEQFF. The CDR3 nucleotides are TGTGCCAGCAGCTTGGTACTAGCGGGAGGGCCCAGGTACAATGAGCAGTTCTTC.

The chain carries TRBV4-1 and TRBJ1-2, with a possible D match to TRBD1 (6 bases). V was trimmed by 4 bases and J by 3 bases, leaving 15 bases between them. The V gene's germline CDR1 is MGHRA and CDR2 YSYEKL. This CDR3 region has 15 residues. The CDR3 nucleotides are TGCGCCAGCAGCCGCAGTCGGACAGAATACTATGGCTACACCTTC. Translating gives CASSRSRTEYYGYTF.

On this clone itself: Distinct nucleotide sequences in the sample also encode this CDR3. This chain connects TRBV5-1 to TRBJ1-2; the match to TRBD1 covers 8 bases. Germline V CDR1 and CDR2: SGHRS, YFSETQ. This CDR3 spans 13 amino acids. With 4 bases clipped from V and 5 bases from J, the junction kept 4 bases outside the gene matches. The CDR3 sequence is CASSPGGGYGYTF. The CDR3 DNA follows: TGCGCCAGCAGCCCAGGGGGCGGATATGGCTACACCTTC. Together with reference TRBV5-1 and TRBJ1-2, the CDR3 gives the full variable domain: KAGVTQTPRYLIKTRGQQVTLSCSPISGHRSVSWYQQTPGQGLQFLFEYFSETQRNKGNFPGRFSGRQFSNSRSEMNVSTLELGDSALYLCASSPGGGYGYTFGSGTRLTVV.

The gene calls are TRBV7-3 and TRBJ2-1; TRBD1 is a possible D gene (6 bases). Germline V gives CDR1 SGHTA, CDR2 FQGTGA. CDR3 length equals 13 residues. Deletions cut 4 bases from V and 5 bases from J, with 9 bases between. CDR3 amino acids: CASSSGQNNEQFF. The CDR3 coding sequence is TGTGCCAGCAGCTCCGGACAGAACAATGAGCAGTTCTTC. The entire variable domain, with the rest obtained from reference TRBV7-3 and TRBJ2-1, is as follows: GAGVSQTPSNKVTEKGKYVELRCDPISGHTALYWYRQSLGQGPEFLIYFQGTGAADDSGLPNDRFFAVRPEGSVSTLKIQRTERGDSAVYLCASSSGQNNEQFFGPGTRLTVL.

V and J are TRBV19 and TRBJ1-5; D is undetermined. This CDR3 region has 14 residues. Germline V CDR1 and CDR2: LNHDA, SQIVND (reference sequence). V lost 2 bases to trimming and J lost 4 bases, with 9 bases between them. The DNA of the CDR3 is TGTGCCAGTAGTATACCGGGAGCTAATCAGCCCCAGCATTTT. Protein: CASSIPGANQPQHF.

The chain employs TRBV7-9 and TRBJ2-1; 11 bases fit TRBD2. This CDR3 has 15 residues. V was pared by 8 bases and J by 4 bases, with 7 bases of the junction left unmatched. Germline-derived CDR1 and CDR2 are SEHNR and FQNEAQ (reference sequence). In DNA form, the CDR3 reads TGTGCCAGCCATACGGGACTAGCGGCTTACAATGAGCAGTTCTTC. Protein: CASHTGLAAYNEQFF.